This TCR beta chain was documented in a study of T-cell memory formation after mild COVID-19. Study-level points and caveats: Later expanders leaned CD4+, whereas clones that contracted between day 15 and 85 were balanced CD4/CD8. CD4+ contracting clones were found mainly in CM and EM, and CD8+ ones in EMRA. Pre-infection memory showed some responding clones, and this suggested that cross-reactive memory joined.

On this clonotype itself: Its antigen is unidentified.

V was pared by 6 bases and J by 2 bases, with 6 bases of the junction left unmatched. CDR3 length: 14 amino acids. 5'RACE with constant-segment primers built TCRalpha and TCRbeta cDNA libraries with UMIs. Using its own MiXCR run on the 5' RACE reads, TCRdb lists one record per CDR3 protein. The sample consists of 400,000 or so distinct CDR3 sequences, over 15% of them appearing once. The chain combines TRBV12-3 or TRBV12-4 with TRBJ2-7; 8 nucleotides match TRBD1. This TCR was recovered from an adult woman who had mild COVID-19 (a few samples of this study predate the infection). Cell type and time point are not known. Sequencing was carried out using PBMCs or a T cell subset sorted from them (not recorded which). Written as DNA, the CDR3 is TGTGCCAGCAGACCCGGGACAGGAACCTACGAGCAGTACTTC. This codes for CASRPGTGTYEQYF.